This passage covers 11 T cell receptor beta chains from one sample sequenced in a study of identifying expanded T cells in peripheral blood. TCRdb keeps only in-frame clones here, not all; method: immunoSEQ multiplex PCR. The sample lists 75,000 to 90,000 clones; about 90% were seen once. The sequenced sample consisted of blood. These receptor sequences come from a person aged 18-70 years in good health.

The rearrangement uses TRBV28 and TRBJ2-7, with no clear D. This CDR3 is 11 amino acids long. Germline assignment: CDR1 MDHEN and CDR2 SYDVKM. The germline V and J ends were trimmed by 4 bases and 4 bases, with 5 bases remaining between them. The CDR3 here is CASSSLYEQYF. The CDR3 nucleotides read TGTGCCAGCAGTTCTCTGTACGAGCAGTACTTC.

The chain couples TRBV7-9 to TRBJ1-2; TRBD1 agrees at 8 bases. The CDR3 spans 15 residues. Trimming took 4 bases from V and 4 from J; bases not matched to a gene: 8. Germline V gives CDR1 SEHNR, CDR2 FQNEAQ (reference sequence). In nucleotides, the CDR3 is TGTGCCAGCAGCTCTACCTCTCAGGGGGCCTATGGCTACACCTTC. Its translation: CASSSTSQGAYGYTF.

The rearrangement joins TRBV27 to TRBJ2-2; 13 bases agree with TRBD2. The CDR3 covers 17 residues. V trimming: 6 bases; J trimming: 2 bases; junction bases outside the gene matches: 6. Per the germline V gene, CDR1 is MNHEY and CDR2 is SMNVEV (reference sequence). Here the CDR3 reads CASSDGTSGANTGELFF. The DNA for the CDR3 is TGTGCCAGCAGCGATGGGACTAGCGGGGCTAACACCGGGGAGCTGTTTTTT.

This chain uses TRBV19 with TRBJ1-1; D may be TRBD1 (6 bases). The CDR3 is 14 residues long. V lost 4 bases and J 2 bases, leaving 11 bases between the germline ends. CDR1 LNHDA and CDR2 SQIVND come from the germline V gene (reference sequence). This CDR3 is CASSRYRENTEAFF. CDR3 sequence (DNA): TGTGCCAGTAGTAGATACAGGGAAAACACTGAAGCTTTCTTT. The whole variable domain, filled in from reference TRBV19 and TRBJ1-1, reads DGGITQSPKYLFRKEGQNVTLSCEQNLNHDAMYWYRQDPGQGLRLIYYSQIVNDFQKGDIAEGYSVSREKKESFPLTVTSAQKNPTAFYLCASSRYRENTEAFFGQGTRLTVV.

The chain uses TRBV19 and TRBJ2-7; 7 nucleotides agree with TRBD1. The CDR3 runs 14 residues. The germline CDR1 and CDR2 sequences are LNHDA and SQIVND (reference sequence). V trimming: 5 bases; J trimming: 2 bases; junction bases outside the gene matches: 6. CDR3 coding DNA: TGTGCCAGTAGTGTCGGGACAGCTACCTACGAGCAGTACTTC. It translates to CASSVGTATYEQYF.

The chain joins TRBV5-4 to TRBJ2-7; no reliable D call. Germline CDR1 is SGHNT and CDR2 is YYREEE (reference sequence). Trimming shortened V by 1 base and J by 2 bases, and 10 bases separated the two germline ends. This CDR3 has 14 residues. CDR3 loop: CASSLYKRAYEQYF. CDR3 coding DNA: TGTGCCAGCAGCTTGTATAAAAGGGCCTACGAGCAGTACTTC. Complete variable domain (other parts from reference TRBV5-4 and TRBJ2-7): ETGVTQSPTHLIKTRGQQVTLRCSSQSGHNTVSWYQQALGQGPQFIFQYYREEENGRGNFPPRFSGLQFPNYSSELNVNALELDDSALYLCASSLYKRAYEQYFGPGTRLTVT.

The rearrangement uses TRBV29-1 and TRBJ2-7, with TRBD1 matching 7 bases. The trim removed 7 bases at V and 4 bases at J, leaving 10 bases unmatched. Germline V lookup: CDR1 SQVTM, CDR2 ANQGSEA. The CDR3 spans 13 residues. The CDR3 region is CSGTQGDRYEQYF. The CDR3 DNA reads TGCAGCGGAACGCAGGGGGACCGTTACGAGCAGTACTTC.

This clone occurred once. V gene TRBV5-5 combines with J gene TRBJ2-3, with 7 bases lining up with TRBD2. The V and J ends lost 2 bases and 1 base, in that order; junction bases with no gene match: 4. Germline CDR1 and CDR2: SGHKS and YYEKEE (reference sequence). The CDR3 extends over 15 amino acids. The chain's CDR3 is CASSLGLGGTDTQYF. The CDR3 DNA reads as TGTGCCAGCAGCTTAGGACTAGGGGGCACAGATACGCAGTATTTT. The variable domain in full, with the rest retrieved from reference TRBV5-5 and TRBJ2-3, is DAGVTQSPTHLIKTRGQQVTLRCSPISGHKSVSWYQQVLGQGPQFIFQYYEKEERGRGNFPDRFSARQFPNYSSELNVNALLLGDSALYLCASSLGLGGTDTQYFGPGTRLTVL.

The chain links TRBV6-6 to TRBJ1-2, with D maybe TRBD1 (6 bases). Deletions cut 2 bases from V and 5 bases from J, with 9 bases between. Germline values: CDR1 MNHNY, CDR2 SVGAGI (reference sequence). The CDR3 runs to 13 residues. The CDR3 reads CASSYDGQYGYTF. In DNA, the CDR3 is TGTGCCAGCAGTTACGACGGACAGTATGGCTACACCTTC.

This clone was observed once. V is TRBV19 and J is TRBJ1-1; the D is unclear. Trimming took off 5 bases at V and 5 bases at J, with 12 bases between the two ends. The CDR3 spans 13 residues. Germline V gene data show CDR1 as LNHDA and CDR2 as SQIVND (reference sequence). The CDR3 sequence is CASSQRIGTEAFF. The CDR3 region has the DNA TGTGCCAGTAGTCAGCGAATAGGGACTGAAGCTTTCTTT.

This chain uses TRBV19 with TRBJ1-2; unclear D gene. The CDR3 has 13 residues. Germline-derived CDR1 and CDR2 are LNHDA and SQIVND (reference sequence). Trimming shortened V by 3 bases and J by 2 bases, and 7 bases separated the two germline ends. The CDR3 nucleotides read TGTGCCAGTAGTATTCCGGGAAACTATGGCTACACCTTC. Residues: CASSIPGNYGYTF.